The 5 T cell receptor beta chains reported below all come from one sample, sequenced in a study of blood T cell repertoires in COVID-19. TCRdb's table, derived via immunoSEQ multiplex PCR, lists solely in-frame clones and lacks some. The sample holds 100,000 to 150,000 clones, about 88% seen once. Specimen: peripheral blood. The receptors derive from a woman of 80 years or more with acute or convalescent COVID-19.

The gene calls are TRBV7-9 and TRBJ1-1; a weak D match, TRBD1 (6 bases). Trimming shortened V by 6 bases and J by 7 bases, and 12 bases separated the two germline ends. The CDR3 consists of 12 residues. Per germline, CDR1 SEHNR and CDR2 FQNEAQ (reference sequence). This chain's CDR3 is CASRLQGNEAFF. As DNA, the CDR3 is TGTGCCAGCAGGTTACAGGGTAATGAAGCTTTCTTT.

This clone has only one observation. The chain employs TRBV29-1 and TRBJ1-4; perhaps TRBD1 as D (6 bases). Germline V gene data show CDR1 as SQVTM and CDR2 as ANQGSEA. The length of the CDR3 is 15 residues. Trimming stripped 5 bases from V and 6 bases from J, with 19 bases between. The CDR3 here is CSVSYYGTRDEKLFF. In DNA, the CDR3 is TGCAGCGTTTCCTACTATGGGACACGGGATGAAAAACTGTTTTTT.

The chain uses TRBV2 and TRBJ1-6; D unresolved. The V gene's germline CDR1 is SNHLY and CDR2 FYNNEI. V gave up 6 bases and J gave up 6 bases, with 9 bases separating them. The CDR3 has 13 amino acids. Here the CDR3 reads CASSPEGNSPLHF. The CDR3 DNA reads as TGTGCCAGCAGCCCAGAGGGTAATTCACCCCTCCACTTT.

The chain carries TRBV6-5 and TRBJ2-5; the D is unclear. V lost 5 bases, J lost 5 bases, and 9 bases lay in between. Germline V gives CDR1 MNHEY, CDR2 SVGAGI. This CDR3 has 12 residues. The CDR3 spells CASSSEFETQYF. CDR3 sequence (DNA): TGTGCCAGCAGTAGTGAGTTTGAGACCCAGTACTTC.

This rearrangement joins TRBV19 to TRBJ1-1; a weak D match, TRBD1 (5 bases). This CDR3 is 15 amino acids long. The V end was cut by 8 bases, the J end by 1 base, with 17 bases between. Per germline, CDR1 LNHDA and CDR2 SQIVND (reference sequence). DNA for the CDR3: TGTGCCAGTGGGCTTTGGGCAGGGAAGAACACTGAAGCTTTCTTT. Encoded protein: CASGLWAGKNTEAFF.